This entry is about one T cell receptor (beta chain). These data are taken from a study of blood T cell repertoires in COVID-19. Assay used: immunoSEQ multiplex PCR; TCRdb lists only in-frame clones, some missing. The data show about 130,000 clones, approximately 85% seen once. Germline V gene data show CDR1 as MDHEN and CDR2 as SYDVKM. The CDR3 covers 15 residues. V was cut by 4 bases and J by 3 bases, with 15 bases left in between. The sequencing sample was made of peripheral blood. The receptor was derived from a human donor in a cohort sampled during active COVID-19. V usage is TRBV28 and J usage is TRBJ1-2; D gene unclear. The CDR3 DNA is TGTGCCAGCAGTTCTCGAACCGCAGAGGACTATGGCTACACCTTC. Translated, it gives CASSSRTAEDYGYTF.